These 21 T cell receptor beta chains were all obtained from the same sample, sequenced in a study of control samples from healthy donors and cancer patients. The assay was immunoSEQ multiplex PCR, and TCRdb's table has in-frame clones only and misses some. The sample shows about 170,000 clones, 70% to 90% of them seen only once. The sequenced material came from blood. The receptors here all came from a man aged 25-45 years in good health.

The CDR3 nucleotides read TGTGCCAGCATTTCAAACAGGGCAGACAATGAAGCTTTCTTT. Translated: CASISNRADNEAFF. The chain uses TRBV27 and TRBJ1-1; TRBD1 is a possible D gene (6 bases). Germline V gene sequence: CDR1 MNHEY, CDR2 SMNVEV (reference sequence). Trimming took off 7 bases at V and 7 bases at J, with 19 bases between the two ends. The CDR3 spans 14 residues.

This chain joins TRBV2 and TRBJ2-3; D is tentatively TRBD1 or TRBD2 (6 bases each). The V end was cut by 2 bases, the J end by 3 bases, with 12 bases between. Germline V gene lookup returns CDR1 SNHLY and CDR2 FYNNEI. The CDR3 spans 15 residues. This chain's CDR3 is CASSELGGGTDTQYF. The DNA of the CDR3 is TGTGCCAGCAGTGAATTGGGGGGCGGGACAGATACGCAGTATTTT.

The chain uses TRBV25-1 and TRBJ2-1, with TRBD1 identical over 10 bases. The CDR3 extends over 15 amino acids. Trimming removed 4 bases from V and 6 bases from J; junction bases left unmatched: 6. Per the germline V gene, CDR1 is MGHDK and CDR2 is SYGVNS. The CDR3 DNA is TGTGCCAGCAGTGTCCGGGACAGGGGAATCAATGAGCAGTTCTTC. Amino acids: CASSVRDRGINEQFF.

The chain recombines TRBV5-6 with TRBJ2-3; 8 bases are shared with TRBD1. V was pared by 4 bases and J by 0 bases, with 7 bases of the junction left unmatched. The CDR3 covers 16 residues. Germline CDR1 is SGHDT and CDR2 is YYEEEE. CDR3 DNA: TGTGCCAGCAGCGCTACAGGGGGTGGCAGCACAGATACGCAGTATTTT. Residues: CASSATGGGSTDTQYF. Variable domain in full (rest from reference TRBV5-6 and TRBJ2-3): DAGVTQSPTHLIKTRGQQVTLRCSPKSGHDTVSWYQQALGQGPQFIFQYYEEEERQRGNFPDRFSGHQFPNYSSELNVNALLLGDSALYLCASSATGGGSTDTQYFGPGTRLTVL.

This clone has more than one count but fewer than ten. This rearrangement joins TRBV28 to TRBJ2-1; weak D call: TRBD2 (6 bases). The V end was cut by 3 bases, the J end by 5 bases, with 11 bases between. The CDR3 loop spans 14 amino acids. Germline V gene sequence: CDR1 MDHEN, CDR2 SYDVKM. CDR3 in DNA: TGTGCCAGCAGTTTCGGGGGACGGGACAATGAGCAGTTCTTC. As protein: CASSFGGRDNEQFF.

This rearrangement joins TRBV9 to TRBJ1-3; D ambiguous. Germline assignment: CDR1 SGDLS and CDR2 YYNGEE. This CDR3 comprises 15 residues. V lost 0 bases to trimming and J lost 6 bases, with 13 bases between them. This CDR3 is CASSVGDYLVNTIYF. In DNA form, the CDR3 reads TGTGCCAGCAGCGTAGGAGACTACTTAGTAAACACCATATATTTT.

The CDR3 DNA reads as TGTGCCAGCAGCGTAGCTGGGGGGGCAAAAGAGACCCAGTACTTC. Its translation is CASSVAGGAKETQYF. The rearrangement links TRBV9 to TRBJ2-5, with D perhaps matching TRBD2 (7 bases). This CDR3 spans 15 amino acids. Germline CDR1 reads SGDLS; CDR2 reads YYNGEE. V was cut by 0 bases and J by 3 bases, with 12 bases left in between.

In DNA form, the CDR3 reads TGTGCCAGCAGCTTAGGGCAGGGAAGCGGGAACGAGCAGTACTTC. As protein: CASSLGQGSGNEQYF. The chain has TRBV7-2 and TRBJ2-7; 7 nucleotides line up with TRBD2. CDR1 and CDR2 (germline): SGHTA, FQGNSA. CDR3 length: 15 amino acids. V shed 1 base and J 5 bases; nucleotides not matched to a gene: 8.

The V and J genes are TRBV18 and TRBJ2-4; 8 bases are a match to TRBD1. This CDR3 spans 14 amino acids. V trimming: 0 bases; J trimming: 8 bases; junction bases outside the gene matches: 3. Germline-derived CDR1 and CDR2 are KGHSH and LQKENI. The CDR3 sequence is CASSPPAGGDIQYF. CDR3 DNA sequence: TGTGCCAGCTCACCACCGGCAGGGGGCGACATTCAGTACTTC.

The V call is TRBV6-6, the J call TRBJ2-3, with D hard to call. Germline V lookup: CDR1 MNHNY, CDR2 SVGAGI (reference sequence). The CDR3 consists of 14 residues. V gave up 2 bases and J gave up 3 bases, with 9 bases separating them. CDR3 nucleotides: TGTGCCAGCAGTTACATAGGTGAGACAGATACGCAGTATTTT. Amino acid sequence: CASSYIGETDTQYF.

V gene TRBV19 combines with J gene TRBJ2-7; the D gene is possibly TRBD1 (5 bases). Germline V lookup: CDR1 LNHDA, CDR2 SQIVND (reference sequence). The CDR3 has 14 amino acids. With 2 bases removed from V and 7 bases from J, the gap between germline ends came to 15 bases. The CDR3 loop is CASSIRGLLGEQYF. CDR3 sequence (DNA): TGTGCCAGTAGTATAAGGGGCCTTTTGGGGGAGCAGTACTTC. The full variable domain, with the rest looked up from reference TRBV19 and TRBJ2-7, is DGGITQSPKYLFRKEGQNVTLSCEQNLNHDAMYWYRQDPGQGLRLIYYSQIVNDFQKGDIAEGYSVSREKKESFPLTVTSAQKNPTAFYLCASSIRGLLGEQYFGPGTRLTVT.

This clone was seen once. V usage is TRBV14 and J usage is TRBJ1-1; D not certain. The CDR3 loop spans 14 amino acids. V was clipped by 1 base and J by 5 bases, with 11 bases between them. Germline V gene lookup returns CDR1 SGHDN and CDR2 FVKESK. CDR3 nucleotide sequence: TGTGCCAGCAGCCAAGGGATGTCCGGGACTGAAGCTTTCTTT. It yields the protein CASSQGMSGTEAFF.

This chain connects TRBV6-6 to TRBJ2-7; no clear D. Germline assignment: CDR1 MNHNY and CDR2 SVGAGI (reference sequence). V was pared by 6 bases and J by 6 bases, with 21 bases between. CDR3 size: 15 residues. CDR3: CASRAGPLGHSEQYF. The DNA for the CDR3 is TGTGCCAGCAGAGCCGGGCCCCTAGGCCATTCCGAGCAGTACTTC.

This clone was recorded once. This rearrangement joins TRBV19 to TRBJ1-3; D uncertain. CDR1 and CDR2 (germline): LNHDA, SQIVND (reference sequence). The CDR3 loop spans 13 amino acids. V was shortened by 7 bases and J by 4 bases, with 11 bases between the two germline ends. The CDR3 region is CASTPTSGNTIYF. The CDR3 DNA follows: TGTGCCAGTACCCCCACCTCCGGAAACACCATATATTTT.

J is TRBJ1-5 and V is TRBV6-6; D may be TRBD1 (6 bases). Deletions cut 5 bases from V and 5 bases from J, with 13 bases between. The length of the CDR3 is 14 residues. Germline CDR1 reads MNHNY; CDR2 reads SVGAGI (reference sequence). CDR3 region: CASSPQGGHQPQHF. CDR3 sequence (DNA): TGTGCCAGCAGTCCACAGGGAGGTCATCAGCCCCAGCATTTT.

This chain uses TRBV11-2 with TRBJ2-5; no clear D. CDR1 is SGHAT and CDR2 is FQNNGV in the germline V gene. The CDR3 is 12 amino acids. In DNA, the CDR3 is TGTGCTACTCTAGGTGGGGAAGAGACCCAGTACTTC. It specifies CATLGGEETQYF.

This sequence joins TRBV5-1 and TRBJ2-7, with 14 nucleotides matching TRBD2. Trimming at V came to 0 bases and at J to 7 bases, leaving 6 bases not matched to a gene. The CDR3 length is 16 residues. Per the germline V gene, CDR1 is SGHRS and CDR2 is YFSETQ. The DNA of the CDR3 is TGCGCCAGCAGCTTGGGCCCGGGACTAGCGGGGGAAGAGCAGTACTTC. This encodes CASSLGPGLAGEEQYF. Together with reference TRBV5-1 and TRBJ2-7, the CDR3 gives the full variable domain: KAGVTQTPRYLIKTRGQQVTLSCSPISGHRSVSWYQQTPGQGLQFLFEYFSETQRNKGNFPGRFSGRQFSNSRSEMNVSTLELGDSALYLCASSLGPGLAGEEQYFGPGTRLTVT.

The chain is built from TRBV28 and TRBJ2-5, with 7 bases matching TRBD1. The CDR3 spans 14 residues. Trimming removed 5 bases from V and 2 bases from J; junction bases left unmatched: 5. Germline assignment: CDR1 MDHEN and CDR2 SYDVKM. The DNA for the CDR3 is TGTGCCAGCAGTCCCGGGACAGCTCAAGAGACCCAGTACTTC. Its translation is CASSPGTAQETQYF.

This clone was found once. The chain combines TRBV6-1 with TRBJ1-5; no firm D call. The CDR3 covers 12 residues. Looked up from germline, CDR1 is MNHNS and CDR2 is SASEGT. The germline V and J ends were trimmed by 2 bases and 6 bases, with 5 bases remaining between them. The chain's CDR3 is CASSERPQPQHF. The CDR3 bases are TGTGCCAGCAGTGAACGCCCTCAGCCCCAGCATTTT.

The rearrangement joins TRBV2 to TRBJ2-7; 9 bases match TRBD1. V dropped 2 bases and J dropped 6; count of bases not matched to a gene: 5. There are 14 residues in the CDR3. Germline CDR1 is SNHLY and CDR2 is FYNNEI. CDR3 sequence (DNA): TGTGCCAGCAGTGAATTGGGACAGGGAGGCGAGCAGTACTTC. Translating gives CASSELGQGGEQYF. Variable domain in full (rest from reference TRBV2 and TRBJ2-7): EPEVTQTPSHQVTQMGQEVILRCVPISNHLYFYWYRQILGQKVEFLVSFYNNEISEKSEIFDDQFSVERPDGSNFTLKIRSTKLEDSAMYFCASSELGQGGEQYFGPGTRLTVT.

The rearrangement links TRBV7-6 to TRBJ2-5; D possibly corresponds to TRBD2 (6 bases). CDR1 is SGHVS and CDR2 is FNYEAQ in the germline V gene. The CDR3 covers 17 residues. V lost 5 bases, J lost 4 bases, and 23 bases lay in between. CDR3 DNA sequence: TGTGCCAGCAGCCTGTGGGGTGGGGGAGGCCGTGCAGAGACCCAGTACTTC. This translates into CASSLWGGGGRAETQYF.